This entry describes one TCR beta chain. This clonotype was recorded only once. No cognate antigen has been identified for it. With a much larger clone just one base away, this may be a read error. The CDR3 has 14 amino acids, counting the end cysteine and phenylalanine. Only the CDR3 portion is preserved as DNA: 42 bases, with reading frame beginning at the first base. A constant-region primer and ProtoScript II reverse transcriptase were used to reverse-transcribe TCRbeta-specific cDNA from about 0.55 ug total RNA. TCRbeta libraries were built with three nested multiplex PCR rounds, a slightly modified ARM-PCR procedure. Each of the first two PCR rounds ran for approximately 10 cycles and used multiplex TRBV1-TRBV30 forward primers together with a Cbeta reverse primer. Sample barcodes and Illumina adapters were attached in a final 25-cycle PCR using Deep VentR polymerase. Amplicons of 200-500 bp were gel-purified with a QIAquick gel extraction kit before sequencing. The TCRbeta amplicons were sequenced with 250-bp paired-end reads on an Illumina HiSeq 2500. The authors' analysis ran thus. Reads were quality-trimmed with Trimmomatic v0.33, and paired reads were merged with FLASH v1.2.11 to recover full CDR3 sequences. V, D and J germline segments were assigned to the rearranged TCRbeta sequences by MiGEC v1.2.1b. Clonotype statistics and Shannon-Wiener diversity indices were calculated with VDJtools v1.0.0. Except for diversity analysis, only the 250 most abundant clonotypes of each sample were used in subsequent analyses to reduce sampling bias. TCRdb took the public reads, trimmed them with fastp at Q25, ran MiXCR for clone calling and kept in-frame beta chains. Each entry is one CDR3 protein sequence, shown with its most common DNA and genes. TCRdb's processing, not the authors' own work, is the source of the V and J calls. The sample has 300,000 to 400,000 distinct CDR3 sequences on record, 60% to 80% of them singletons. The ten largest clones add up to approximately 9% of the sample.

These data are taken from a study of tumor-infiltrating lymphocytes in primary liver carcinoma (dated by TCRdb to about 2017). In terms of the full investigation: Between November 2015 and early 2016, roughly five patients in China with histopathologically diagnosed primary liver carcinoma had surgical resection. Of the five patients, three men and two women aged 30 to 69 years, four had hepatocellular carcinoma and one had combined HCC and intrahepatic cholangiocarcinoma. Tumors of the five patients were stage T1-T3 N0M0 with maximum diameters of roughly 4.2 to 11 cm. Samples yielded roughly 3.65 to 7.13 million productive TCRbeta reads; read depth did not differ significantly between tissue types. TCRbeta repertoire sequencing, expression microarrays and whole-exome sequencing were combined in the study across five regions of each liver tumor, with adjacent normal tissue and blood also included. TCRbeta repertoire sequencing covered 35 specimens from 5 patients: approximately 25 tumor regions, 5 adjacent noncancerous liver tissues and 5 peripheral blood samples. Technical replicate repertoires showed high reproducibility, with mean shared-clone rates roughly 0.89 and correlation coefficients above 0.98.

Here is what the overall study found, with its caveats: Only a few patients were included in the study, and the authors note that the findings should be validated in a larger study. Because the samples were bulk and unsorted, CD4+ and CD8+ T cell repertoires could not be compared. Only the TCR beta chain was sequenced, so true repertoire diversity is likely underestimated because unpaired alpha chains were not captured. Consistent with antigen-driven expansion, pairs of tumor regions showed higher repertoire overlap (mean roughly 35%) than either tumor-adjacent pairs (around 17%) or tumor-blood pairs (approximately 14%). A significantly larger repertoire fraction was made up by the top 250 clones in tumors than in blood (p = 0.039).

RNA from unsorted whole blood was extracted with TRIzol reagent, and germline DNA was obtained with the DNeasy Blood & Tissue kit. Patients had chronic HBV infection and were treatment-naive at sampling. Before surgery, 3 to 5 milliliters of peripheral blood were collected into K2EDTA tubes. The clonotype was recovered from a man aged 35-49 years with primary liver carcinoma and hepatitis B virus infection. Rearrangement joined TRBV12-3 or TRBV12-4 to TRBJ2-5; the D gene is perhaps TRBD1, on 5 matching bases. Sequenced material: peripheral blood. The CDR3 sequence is CASTALDREETQCF. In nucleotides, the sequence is TGTGCCAGCACCGCTCTCGACAGAGAAGAGACCCAGTGCTTC.